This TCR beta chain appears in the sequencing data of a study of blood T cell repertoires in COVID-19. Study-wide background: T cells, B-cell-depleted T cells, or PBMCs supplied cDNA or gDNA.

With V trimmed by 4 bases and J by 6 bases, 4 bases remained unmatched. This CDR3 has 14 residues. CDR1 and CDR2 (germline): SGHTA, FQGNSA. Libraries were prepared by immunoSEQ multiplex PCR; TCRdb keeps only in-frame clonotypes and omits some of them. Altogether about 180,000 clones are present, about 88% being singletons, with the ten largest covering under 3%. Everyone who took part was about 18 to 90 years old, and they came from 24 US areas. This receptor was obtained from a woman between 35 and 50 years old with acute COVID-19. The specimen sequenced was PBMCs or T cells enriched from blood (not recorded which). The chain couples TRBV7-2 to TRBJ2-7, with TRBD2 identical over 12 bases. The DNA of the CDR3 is TGTGCCAGCAGCTCTAGCGGGAGGGCCTTCGAGCAGTACTTC. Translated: CASSSSGRAFEQYF.